The present T cell receptor (beta chain) was sequenced within a study of blood T cell repertoires in COVID-19. About the research overall: PBMCs, B-cell-depleted T cells, or T cells were the source of the cDNA or gDNA that made up the material.

This CDR3 has 12 amino acids. V gave up 8 bases and J gave up 4 bases, with 11 bases separating them. Looked up from germline, CDR1 is LNHDA and CDR2 is SQIVND (reference sequence). The age range of participants was 18 to 89 years, with residence in more than 20 US areas. Repertoires were generated with immunoSEQ multiplex PCR, while TCRdb's copy carries only in-frame clones and drops some. This sample has 250,000 to 350,000 clones; 70% to 90% occur once, and the top ten carry 5.5% to 7%. The chain uses TRBV19 and TRBJ1-1; tentatively, D is TRBD1 (5 bases). The source material was PBMCs or T cells enriched from blood (not recorded which). This clonotype was obtained from a woman aged 30 to 39 who had recovered from COVID-19. CDR3 sequence (DNA): TGTGCCAGTTGGCGGGGGGGCACTGAAGCTTTCTTT. Translation gives CASWRGGTEAFF.